The TCR beta chain under discussion was sequenced for a study of metastatic and nonmetastatic thyroid tumors. Study background: Malignant and benign thyroid patients had repertoires compared in peripheral blood and tumor or nodule tissue. General study points: Versus benign nodules, malignant thyroid tumors reportedly had significantly higher TCR beta diversity, in blood and tumor.

In the case of this clone: Its antigen is still unknown.

CDR3 size: 14 residues. Germline-derived CDR1 and CDR2 are GTSNPN and SVGIG (reference sequence). As handled by the study authors: Between-group CDR3 differences, defined by clinicopathological status, yielded a distant-metastasis classifier for papillary thyroid cancer. TCRdb reanalyzed the PCR reads with MiXCR. The authors' filters were not applied to this entry. Of about 38,000 clones in the sample, around half were seen once. Each patient came to thyroid surgery without any prior treatment (of any kind). The gene calls are TRBV30 and TRBJ1-4; D gene unclear. Source material: tumor tissue. The clonotype originates from a male donor with papillary thyroid cancer or a benign thyroid nodule (not recorded which). Some clones in this sample may be carry-over from other donors' samples. The CDR3 DNA follows: TGTGCTTGCGCGACGCTTGGAATTAGTGAAAAACTGTTTTTT. Translation gives CACATLGISEKLFF.